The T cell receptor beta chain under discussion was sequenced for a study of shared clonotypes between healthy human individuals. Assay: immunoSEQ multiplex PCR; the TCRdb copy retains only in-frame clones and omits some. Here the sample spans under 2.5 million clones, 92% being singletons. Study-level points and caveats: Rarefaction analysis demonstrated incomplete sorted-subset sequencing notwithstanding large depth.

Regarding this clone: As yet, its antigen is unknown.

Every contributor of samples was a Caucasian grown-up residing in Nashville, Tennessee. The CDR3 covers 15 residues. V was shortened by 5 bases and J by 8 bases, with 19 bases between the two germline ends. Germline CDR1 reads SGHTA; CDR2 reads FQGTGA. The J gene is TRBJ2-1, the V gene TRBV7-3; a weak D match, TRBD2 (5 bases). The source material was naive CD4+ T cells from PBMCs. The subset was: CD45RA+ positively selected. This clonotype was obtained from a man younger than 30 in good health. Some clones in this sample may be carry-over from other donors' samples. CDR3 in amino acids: CASSTQSGSRDEQFF. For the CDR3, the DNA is TGTGCCAGCAGCACCCAAAGCGGTTCCCGGGATGAGCAGTTCTTC.